This T cell receptor beta chain was captured by sequencing in a study of CD8 T cell repertoires and HIV-1 epitope variants. Study information: Controls were a CMV, EBV and flu pool, Ebola AY9, and no peptide. Autologous T cell-negative cells served as antigen-presenting cells in equal numbers. Regarding the study as a whole: Six of nine antigen-specific clonotypes appeared cross-reactive to autologous or escape variants. The assay identified only TCR beta chains of antigen-proliferating T cells.

The V gene's germline CDR1 is LGHNT and CDR2 FRNRAP. The CDR3 extends over 17 amino acids. V was pared by 0 bases and J by 6 bases, with 18 bases between. Details on this clone: The antigen remains undetermined.

Clones were sequenced by immunoSEQ multiplex PCR, and TCRdb holds only the in-frame ones, with some missing. Of about 95,000 clones in the sample, roughly 77% were seen once. The source of this sequence is a male donor with HIV. The sequenced sample was uncultured baseline CD8+ T cells from peripheral blood mononuclear cells (PBMCs). V and J are TRBV12-5 and TRBJ2-1; perhaps TRBD1 as D (5 bases). In DNA, the CDR3 is TGTGCTAGTGGTTTGGTAGGGATGGCACAGGATCCCAATGAGCAGTTCTTC. Protein product: CASGLVGMAQDPNEQFF. The whole variable domain, filled in from reference TRBV12-5 and TRBJ2-1, reads DARVTQTPRHKVTEMGQEVTMRCQPILGHNTVFWYRQTMMQGLELLAYFRNRAPLDDSGMPKDRFSAEMPDATLATLKIQPSEPRDSAVYFCASGLVGMAQDPNEQFFGPGTRLTVL.